The 27 T cell receptor beta chains below come from one sample, sequenced in a study of beta chain features in type 1 diabetes. General study points: Moderate but significant shortening of TCRB CDR3s was recorded in all four CD4+ subsets from Type 1 diabetes patients.

As every portion of the isolated RNA was reverse transcribed, the sequencing read expressed TCRB transcripts. Sequenced by immunoSEQ multiplex PCR; TCRdb stores in-frame clones only, minus some. The sample includes some 350,000 clones, around 9.6% of them seen just once. These receptors are not linked to any known antigen. Sample: central memory CD4+ T cells from blood. These receptor sequences come from a man aged 30-40 years with type 1 diabetes.

This clone appeared a few times. The V gene is TRBV18, the J gene TRBJ2-6; 7 bases are shared with TRBD1. CDR1 and CDR2 (germline): KGHSH, LQKENI. The CDR3 loop spans 17 amino acids. The J segment lost 0 bases and the V segment lost 6 bases, leaving 8 bases of the junction unmatched. CDR3 sequence: CASSTTGFYSGANVLTF. Here the CDR3 DNA reads TGTGCCAGCTCGACGACAGGGTTCTACTCTGGGGCCAACGTCCTGACTTTC.

This clone was picked up a small number of times. The rearrangement joins TRBV28 to TRBJ2-3; D uncertain. Germline V gives CDR1 MDHEN, CDR2 SYDVKM. Trimming cost V 5 bases and J 6 bases, with 12 bases left between them. The CDR3 extends over 13 amino acids. The CDR3 DNA follows: TGTGCCAGCAGTCCCCCGAGAGCCGATACGCAGTATTTT. This translates into CASSPPRADTQYF.

This clone has more than one count but fewer than ten. This chain uses TRBV7-9 with TRBJ1-1; D call uncertain. CDR1 and CDR2 from the germline V gene are SEHNR and FQNEAQ (reference sequence). The length of the CDR3 is 13 residues. Trimming stripped 3 bases from V and 3 bases from J, with 8 bases between. The DNA of the CDR3 is TGTGCCAGCAGCTTCGGAGGGTACACTGAAGCTTTCTTT. Translated: CASSFGGYTEAFF.

This clone was recorded a few times. The chain employs TRBV29-1 and TRBJ2-5; the D is unclear. Germline assignment: CDR1 SQVTM and CDR2 ANQGSEA. There are 13 residues in the CDR3. Trimming pared 3 bases from V and 1 base from J, leaving 9 bases between. In nucleotides, the CDR3 is TGCAGCGTTGATCGGAATACCCAAGAGACCCAGTACTTC. It specifies CSVDRNTQETQYF.

This clone was seen just once. The chain combines TRBV7-8 with TRBJ1-1, with D unclear. This CDR3 is 15 amino acids long. Germline V lookup: CDR1 SGHVS, CDR2 FQNEAQ. V was cut by 3 bases and J by 5 bases, with 16 bases left in between. The CDR3 here is CASSFRETPGTEAFF. CDR3 DNA sequence: TGTGCCAGCAGCTTTAGGGAGACCCCTGGGACTGAAGCTTTCTTT.

The V call is TRBV6-1, the J call TRBJ1-4; D unclear. The CDR3 loop spans 14 amino acids. V was pared by 6 bases and J by 0 bases, with 8 bases between. Germline V gene data show CDR1 as MNHNS and CDR2 as SASEGT. The CDR3 region has the DNA TGTGCCAGCAGCTCAACCGCAACTAATGAAAAACTGTTTTTT. Amino acid sequence: CASSSTATNEKLFF.

At least ten counts were recorded for this clone. The chain carries TRBV5-1 and TRBJ2-1, with 7 bases that match TRBD2. CDR3 size: 16 residues. With V trimmed by 6 bases and J by 3 bases, 12 bases remained unmatched. Germline loops: CDR1 SGHRS, CDR2 YFSETQ. CDR3 nucleotide sequence: TGCGCCAGCACCACTTGGGATGGCGGGGGCTACAATGAGCAGTTCTTC. Translating it yields CASTTWDGGGYNEQFF.

This clone was found many times. The chain is built from TRBV6-5 and TRBJ2-1; the match to TRBD2 covers 14 bases. Germline assignment: CDR1 MNHEY and CDR2 SVGAGI. V was pared by 4 bases and J by 9 bases, with 5 bases of the junction left unmatched. This CDR3 contains 15 residues. DNA for the CDR3: TGTGCCAGCAGTTCAGGGACTAGCGGGGGAGGTGAGCAGTTCTTC. Translating it yields CASSSGTSGGGEQFF.

This clone came up a few times. The chain has TRBV5-1 and TRBJ2-7; D unclear. Deletions cut 0 bases from V and 1 base from J, with 11 bases between. The CDR3 loop spans 15 amino acids. CDR1 and CDR2 from the germline V gene are SGHRS and YFSETQ. Written as DNA, the CDR3 is TGCGCCAGCAGCTTGGGAGGCGCGCTTTCCTACGAGCAGTACTTC. Amino acid sequence: CASSLGGALSYEQYF. The full variable domain, in which reference TRBV5-1 and TRBJ2-7 provide the parts outside the CDR3, is KAGVTQTPRYLIKTRGQQVTLSCSPISGHRSVSWYQQTPGQGLQFLFEYFSETQRNKGNFPGRFSGRQFSNSRSEMNVSTLELGDSALYLCASSLGGALSYEQYFGPGTRLTVT.

The sample holds a few counts of this clone. Germline is not matched at one junction end, which may reflect a read error. The V gene is TRBV10-3, the J gene TRBJ1-5; possibly TRBD1 for D (6 bases). The CDR3 has 15 amino acids. The germline V gene encodes CDR1 ENHRY and CDR2 SYGVKD. As DNA, the CDR3 is TGTGCCAGCAGTTACGCAGGGGATTTGGATCAGCCCCAGCATTTT. Translated, it gives CASSYAGDLDQPQHF.

This clone occurred many times. This sequence joins TRBV6-1 and TRBJ1-2; unclear D gene. This CDR3 is built from 14 residues. Between the trimmed V and J ends, which lost 1 base and 6 bases, there was a span of 12 bases. In germline, CDR1 is MNHNS, CDR2 SASEGT. The CDR3 DNA sequence: TGTGCCAGCAGTGAAGAGTCGGGGATCGATGGCTACACCTTC. As protein: CASSEESGIDGYTF.

This clone was seen repeatedly, ten times or more. This chain connects TRBV10-3 to TRBJ1-2; TRBD1 aligns across 7 bases. The CDR3 has 13 residues. V gave up 6 bases and J gave up 5 bases; unmatched junction bases: 6. The germline CDR1 and CDR2 sequences are ENHRY and SYGVKD. CDR3 in amino acids: CAISIQGRYGYTF. The CDR3 DNA sequence: TGTGCCATCAGCATACAGGGGAGGTATGGCTACACCTTC.

The V and J genes are TRBV7-2 and TRBJ2-1; TRBD2 matches at 7 bases. The CDR3 extends over 15 amino acids. V lost 5 bases to trimming and J lost 0 bases; unmatched junction nucleotides: 4. Germline CDR1 is SGHTA and CDR2 is FQGNSA. The chain's CDR3 is CASSQAGSSYNEQFF. The DNA for the CDR3 is TGTGCCAGCAGCCAAGCGGGAAGCTCCTACAATGAGCAGTTCTTC. The full variable domain, completed using reference TRBV7-2 and TRBJ2-1, is GAGVSQSPSNKVTEKGKDVELRCDPISGHTALYWYRQSLGQGLEFLIYFQGNSAPDKSGLPSDRFSAERTGGSVSTLTIQRTQQEDSAVYLCASSQAGSSYNEQFFGPGTRLTVL.

This clone has just a few counts. The chain has TRBV4-1 and TRBJ1-3; D is undetermined. This CDR3 has 17 residues. Trimming removed 1 base from V and 2 bases from J, with 15 bases in between. Germline V CDR1 and CDR2: MGHRA, YSYEKL. CDR3: CASSQGHTDPPGNTIYF. The CDR3, as DNA: TGCGCCAGCAGCCAAGGCCACACAGATCCACCTGGAAACACCATATATTTT.

The chain links TRBV7-2 to TRBJ2-3; 8 bases map to TRBD2. Germline CDR1 and CDR2: SGHTA and FQGNSA. The ends lost 5 bases at V and 0 bases at J; junction bases unmatched: 13. The CDR3 totals 18 residues. The CDR3 DNA sequence: TGTGCCAGCAGCCAAAAGAGCGGGAGTGGTAGTAGCACAGATACGCAGTATTTT. Protein: CASSQKSGSGSSTDTQYF. Full variable domain (missing parts from reference TRBV7-2 and TRBJ2-3): GAGVSQSPSNKVTEKGKDVELRCDPISGHTALYWYRQSLGQGLEFLIYFQGNSAPDKSGLPSDRFSAERTGGSVSTLTIQRTQQEDSAVYLCASSQKSGSGSSTDTQYFGPGTRLTVL.

This clone has more than one count but fewer than ten. This chain uses TRBV7-2 with TRBJ1-2; D is unresolved. CDR1 SGHTA and CDR2 FQGNSA come from the germline V gene. V lost 1 base and J lost 2, with 5 bases in between. The length of the CDR3 is 13 residues. The CDR3 DNA reads TGTGCCAGCAGCTTAGAAGTAAACTATGGCTACACCTTC. The encoded protein is CASSLEVNYGYTF.

This clone turned up a few times. As DNA, the CDR3 is TGTGCCAGCAGTTACCTGACAGGGCGCGGCTATGGCTACACCTTC. Protein: CASSYLTGRGYGYTF. This chain joins TRBV6-5 and TRBJ1-2, with 7 bases aligning to TRBD1. The CDR3 totals 15 residues. V lost 2 bases to trimming and J lost 4 bases; unmatched junction nucleotides: 7. Germline CDR1 reads MNHEY; CDR2 reads SVGAGI.

This clone was observed a few times. The gene calls are TRBV27 and TRBJ1-2; D gene ambiguous. V was pared by 1 base and J by 10 bases, with 22 bases between. The CDR3 sequence is 16 residues long. Germline CDR1 reads MNHEY; CDR2 reads SMNVEV (reference sequence). DNA for the CDR3: TGTGCCAGCAGTTTATTCCCCAGGCAGAACTATGGTGCCTACACCTTC. It is translated as CASSLFPRQNYGAYTF.

About this clone: One end of the junction fails to match germline, which may point to a read error. The chain has TRBV7-2 and TRBJ1-1, with TRBD1 matching over 8 bases. Per the germline V gene, CDR1 is SGHTA and CDR2 is FQGNSA. This CDR3 has 14 amino acids. CDR3 in DNA: TGTGCCAGCAGCTTCCAGGGGGCAAGCACTGAAGTTTTCTTT. This encodes CASSFQGASTEVFF.

The chain couples TRBV7-2 to TRBJ1-2, with D perhaps matching TRBD1 (5 bases). V gave up 0 bases and J gave up 8 bases, with 10 bases separating them. CDR1 is SGHTA, CDR2 FQGNSA, per germline. The CDR3 is 13 residues long. The CDR3 region is CASSLASQGGYTF. Written as DNA, the CDR3 is TGTGCCAGCAGCTTAGCGTCCCAGGGAGGCTACACCTTC.

This clone was picked up many times. This sequence joins TRBV11-2 and TRBJ2-3; 12 bases agree with TRBD2. The CDR3 loop spans 17 amino acids. In germline, CDR1 is SGHAT, CDR2 FQNNGV. V lost 5 bases to trimming and J lost 2 bases; unmatched junction nucleotides: 8. The CDR3 loop reads CASSPSLAGGSTDTQYF. The CDR3 region has the DNA TGTGCCAGCAGCCCGTCTCTAGCGGGAGGGTCCACAGATACGCAGTATTTT.

This clone was observed at least ten times. The J gene is TRBJ2-3, the V gene TRBV15, with D tentatively TRBD1 (5 bases). The germline gives CDR1 LNHNV, CDR2 YYDKDF (reference sequence). Trimming took 1 base from V and 4 from J, leaving 15 bases between them. The CDR3 covers 16 residues. CDR3 nucleotide sequence: TGTGCCACCAGCAGAGCGCGTTTAGGGGAAGCAGATACGCAGTATTTT. Translated: CATSRARLGEADTQYF.

V gene TRBV7-2 combines with J gene TRBJ1-1; D remains ambiguous. The CDR3 has 12 amino acids. Trimming left V 4 bases short and J 1 base short, with 4 bases between. Looked up from germline, CDR1 is SGHTA and CDR2 is FQGNSA. CDR3 sequence: CASSYSNTEAFF. Written as DNA, the CDR3 is TGTGCCAGCAGCTACTCGAACACTGAAGCTTTCTTT.

In its sample, this clone was seen a few times. The V call is TRBV5-6, the J call TRBJ2-7; no clear D gene. Germline values: CDR1 SGHDT, CDR2 YYEEEE. This CDR3 region has 17 residues. With 4 bases removed from V and 1 base from J, the gap between germline ends came to 21 bases. The CDR3 DNA sequence: TGTGCCAGCAGCCCCAGACTGACTTCCCTAACATCCTACGAGCAGTACTTC. This sequence encodes CASSPRLTSLTSYEQYF.

This clone appeared many times. This CDR3 is also generated by other DNA sequences in the sample. The genes are TRBV7-2 and TRBJ2-3, with a tentative D call TRBD2 (6 bases). Germline lookup yields CDR1 SGHTA and CDR2 FQGNSA. The germline V and J ends were trimmed by 5 bases and 2 bases, with 17 bases remaining between them. The CDR3 consists of 16 residues. The DNA for the CDR3 is TGTGCCAGCAGCCTAAGAGGAGGGGCGCCCACAGATACGCAGTATTTT. Protein sequence: CASSLRGGAPTDTQYF. Drawing the rest from reference TRBV7-2 and TRBJ2-3, the complete variable domain is GAGVSQSPSNKVTEKGKDVELRCDPISGHTALYWYRQSLGQGLEFLIYFQGNSAPDKSGLPSDRFSAERTGGSVSTLTIQRTQQEDSAVYLCASSLRGGAPTDTQYFGPGTRLTVL.

In this sample, this clone turned up a few times. This CDR3 reads CASSLGGIDQPQHF. As DNA, the CDR3 is TGTGCCAGCAGTTTAGGGGGGATTGATCAGCCCCAGCATTTT. The V gene is TRBV28, the J gene TRBJ1-5, with D tentatively TRBD1 (5 bases). Trimming cost V 2 bases and J 5 bases, with 10 bases left between them. This CDR3 has 14 amino acids. CDR1 is MDHEN, CDR2 SYDVKM, per germline.

The CDR3 reads CASSNGGASSYNEQFF. CDR3 DNA sequence: TGTGCCAGCAGCAATGGGGGGGCAAGCTCCTACAATGAGCAGTTCTTC. This chain links TRBV21-1 with TRBJ2-1; the table's D call of TRBD2 was not tested on the DNA. TRBV21-1 has pseudogene status. There are 16 residues in the CDR3.